The 22 T cell receptor beta chains presented below share a single source sample, sequenced in a study of shared clonotypes between healthy human individuals. Produced via immunoSEQ multiplex PCR; TCRdb's table is partial and in-frame only. The sample includes around 1,900,000 clones, around 93% seen only once; the top ten take around 1.8%. CD8 cells regarded as naive lacked CD45RO, were positively chosen for CCR7, and omitted terminally differentiated effector memory CD45RA+ cells. The specimen sequenced was naive CD8+ T cells from PBMCs. These TCRs come from a man between 18 and 35 years old in good health. Some clones in this sample may be carry-over from other donors' samples.

V usage is TRBV15 and J usage is TRBJ1-5; a weak D match, TRBD1 (5 bases). V gave up 0 bases and J gave up 7 bases, with 16 bases separating them. Germline CDR1 reads LNHNV; CDR2 reads YYDKDF (reference sequence). This CDR3 has 16 amino acids. The chain's CDR3 is CATSRDRGGAAQPQHF. In DNA form, the CDR3 reads TGTGCCACCAGCAGAGATCGCGGTGGGGCGGCACAGCCCCAGCATTTT.

The rearrangement links TRBV10-2 to TRBJ2-1; 10 nucleotides match TRBD2. The V segment lost 5 bases and the J segment 8 bases; nucleotides outside the gene matches: 12. Germline CDR1 reads WSHSY; CDR2 reads SAAADI. There are 16 residues in the CDR3. CDR3 protein: CASSFPPSGGMDEQFF. In DNA form, the CDR3 reads TGCGCCAGCAGTTTCCCCCCTAGCGGGGGAATGGATGAGCAGTTCTTC.

This chain uses TRBV7-9 with TRBJ2-1; D is perhaps TRBD2 (5 bases). V lost 1 base, J lost 5 bases, and 9 bases lay in between. The CDR3 totals 14 residues. Germline V gene lookup returns CDR1 SEHNR and CDR2 FQNEAQ (reference sequence). This chain's CDR3 is CASSLEGLHNEQFF. In nucleotides, the CDR3 is TGTGCCAGCAGCTTAGAAGGACTTCACAATGAGCAGTTCTTC.

This chain uses TRBV4-2 with TRBJ2-1; D is possibly TRBD1 (6 bases). CDR3 length: 15 amino acids. Germline assignment: CDR1 LGHNA and CDR2 YNFKEQ. Trimming removed 1 base at V and 4 bases at J, with 11 bases between. The CDR3 protein is CASSQVLGGYNEQFF. CDR3 sequence (DNA): TGTGCCAGCAGCCAAGTACTAGGGGGATACAATGAGCAGTTCTTC.

The gene calls are TRBV5-1 and TRBJ2-3; D is uncertain. Germline loops: CDR1 SGHRS, CDR2 YFSETQ. The CDR3 runs 16 residues. V was shortened by 0 bases and J by 3 bases, with 14 bases between the two germline ends. CDR3 in amino acids: CASSLAEMRETDTQYF. DNA for the CDR3: TGCGCCAGCAGCTTGGCGGAGATGAGAGAGACAGATACGCAGTATTTT.

In regard to this clone: Other DNA sequences within the sample encode an identical CDR3. V and J are TRBV9 and TRBJ2-1; a possible D gene is TRBD1 (6 bases). Germline V lookup: CDR1 SGDLS, CDR2 YYNGEE. The CDR3 covers 15 residues. V lost 0 bases to trimming and J lost 1 base, with 8 bases between them. CDR3: CASSVARGSYNEQFF. The CDR3 DNA sequence: TGTGCCAGCAGCGTAGCCAGGGGATCCTACAATGAGCAGTTCTTC.

CDR3 nucleotides: TGTGCCAGCAGCTTAGGGGGGCCCGGGGAGCTGTTTTTT. The encoded protein is CASSLGGPGELFF. J is TRBJ2-2 and V is TRBV11-2; a weak D match, TRBD1 (6 bases). The ends were cut back, 1 base at V and 6 bases at J, with 6 bases in the middle. Looked up from germline, CDR1 is SGHAT and CDR2 is FQNNGV. This CDR3 is 13 amino acids long.

The chain recombines TRBV9 with TRBJ2-5; 7 bases agree with TRBD1. V dropped 3 bases and J dropped 4; count of bases not matched to a gene: 6. The V gene's germline CDR1 is SGDLS and CDR2 YYNGEE. The CDR3 is 14 residues long. DNA of the CDR3: TGTGCCAGCAGCGCTCGGACAGGTCGAGAGACCCAGTACTTC. Translated: CASSARTGRETQYF. The full variable domain, its missing parts supplied by reference TRBV9 and TRBJ2-5, is DSGVTQTPKHLITATGQRVTLRCSPRSGDLSVYWYQQSLDQGLQFLIQYYNGEERAKGNILERFSAQQFPDLHSELNLSSLELGDSALYFCASSARTGRETQYFGPGTRLLVL.

The chain links TRBV4-3 to TRBJ1-1; D unresolved. V lost 7 bases to trimming and J lost 1 base, with 7 bases between them. Germline CDR1 and CDR2: LGHNA and YSLEER. The CDR3 spans 12 residues. CDR3 residues: CASIGRNTEAFF. CDR3 nucleotides: TGCGCCAGCATTGGCAGGAACACTGAAGCTTTCTTT.

The V call is TRBV27, the J call TRBJ1-4, with D uncertain. The CDR3 is made up of 14 amino acids. CDR1 and CDR2 from the germline V gene are MNHEY and SMNVEV (reference sequence). The V end was cut by 6 bases, the J end by 8 bases, with 16 bases between. The CDR3 here is CASSYLSGSEKLFF. CDR3 nucleotides: TGTGCCAGCAGCTACTTAAGTGGATCCGAAAAACTGTTTTTT.

This chain links TRBV28 with TRBJ2-2; D uncertain. CDR1 is MDHEN and CDR2 is SYDVKM in the germline V gene. This CDR3 spans 13 amino acids. Trimming cost V 6 bases and J 4 bases, with 9 bases left between them. The CDR3 DNA sequence: TGTGCCAGCAGGCCCACAGCCACCGGGGAGCTGTTTTTT. This encodes CASRPTATGELFF. The full variable domain, completed using reference TRBV28 and TRBJ2-2, is DVKVTQSSRYLVKRTGEKVFLECVQDMDHENMFWYRQDPGLGLRLIYFSYDVKMKEKGDIPEGYSVSREKKERFSLILESASTNQTSMYLCASRPTATGELFFGEGSRLTVL.

The chain combines TRBV4-2 with TRBJ2-1, with TRBD2 identical over 7 bases. This CDR3 region has 17 residues. V lost 1 base to trimming and J lost 6 bases; unmatched junction nucleotides: 12. CDR1 is LGHNA, CDR2 YNFKEQ, per germline. In DNA, the CDR3 is TGTGCCAGCAGCCAAGCAGGCCCAGCGGGATTGACCAATGAGCAGTTCTTC. Residues: CASSQAGPAGLTNEQFF.

This sequence joins TRBV5-8 and TRBJ1-4; 8 positions match TRBD1. With V trimmed by 4 bases and J by 6 bases, 14 bases remained unmatched. CDR3 length equals 17 residues. Germline values: CDR1 SGHTS, CDR2 YDEGEE. The CDR3 sequence: CASSPGLKTGAHEKLFF. The CDR3 region has the DNA TGTGCCAGCAGCCCCGGCCTAAAGACAGGGGCGCATGAAAAACTGTTTTTT. The entire variable domain, with the rest obtained from reference TRBV5-8 and TRBJ1-4, is as follows: EAGVTQSPTHLIKTRGQQATLRCSPISGHTSVYWYQQALGLGLQFLLWYDEGEERNRGNFPPRFSGRQFPNYSSELNVNALELEDSALYLCASSPGLKTGAHEKLFFGSGTQLSVL.

The chain is built from TRBV5-1 and TRBJ1-1; D is undetermined. Trimming cost V 0 bases and J 1 base, with 19 bases left between them. There are 18 residues in the CDR3. Germline lookup yields CDR1 SGHRS and CDR2 YFSETQ. The CDR3 loop is CASSLAGPGRFTNTEAFF. The CDR3 DNA reads as TGCGCCAGCAGCTTGGCCGGGCCGGGGAGGTTTACGAACACTGAAGCTTTCTTT.

The chain carries TRBV6-5 and TRBJ2-7; 9 nucleotides align to TRBD1. CDR3 length: 14 amino acids. The V segment lost 8 bases and the J segment 2 bases; nucleotides outside the gene matches: 7. The germline V gene has CDR1 MNHEY and CDR2 SVGAGI. The CDR3 is CASAVGTGPYEQYF. CDR3 nucleotides: TGTGCCAGCGCTGTCGGGACAGGGCCCTACGAGCAGTACTTC.

J is TRBJ2-7 and V is TRBV29-1, with 8 bases lining up with TRBD1. The CDR3 length is 15 residues. Germline V gene data show CDR1 as SQVTM and CDR2 as ANQGSEA. V shed 2 bases and J 3 bases; nucleotides not matched to a gene: 9. In nucleotides, the CDR3 is TGCAGCGTTGAAAGGACAGGGAAGTTTGGCTACGAGCAGTACTTC. Amino acid sequence: CSVERTGKFGYEQYF.

With respect to this clone: The sample holds other DNA sequences that translate to the same CDR3. The genes are TRBV7-8 and TRBJ2-2; D is unresolved. The CDR3 extends over 12 amino acids. Germline V gives CDR1 SGHVS, CDR2 FQNEAQ. The V end lost 1 base, the J end lost 5 bases, and 2 bases lay between the germline ends. The CDR3 protein is CASSLVTGELFF. The DNA for the CDR3 is TGTGCCAGCAGCTTAGTGACCGGGGAGCTGTTTTTT. Full variable domain (rest looked up from reference TRBV7-8 and TRBJ2-2): GAGVSQSPRYKVAKRGQDVALRCDPISGHVSLFWYQQALGQGPEFLTYFQNEAQLDKSGLPSDRFFAERPEGSVSTLKIQRTQQEDSAVYLCASSLVTGELFFGEGSRLTVL.

This clone was seen just once. The chain combines TRBV5-6 with TRBJ2-2, with 11 bases matching TRBD2. The CDR3 loop spans 16 amino acids. Germline loops: CDR1 SGHDT, CDR2 YYEEEE. The J segment lost 7 bases and the V segment lost 0 bases, leaving 5 bases of the junction unmatched. CDR3: CASSLELAGEVGELFF. The CDR3 nucleotides are TGTGCCAGCAGCTTGGAACTAGCGGGAGAAGTCGGGGAGCTGTTTTTT.

This clone was observed a handful of times. V and J are TRBV27 and TRBJ1-1; the D is unclear. Trimming pared 5 bases from V and 6 bases from J, leaving 16 bases between. CDR1 and CDR2 from the germline V gene are MNHEY and SMNVEV (reference sequence). The CDR3 is 14 amino acids. CDR3 sequence: CASSHMAIGSEAFF. For the CDR3, the DNA is TGTGCCAGCAGTCACATGGCAATAGGGTCTGAAGCTTTCTTT.

A single count supports this clone. The chain combines TRBV28 with TRBJ2-2, with 8 bases aligning to TRBD2. V gave up 10 bases and J gave up 1 base; unmatched junction bases: 5. The CDR3 sequence is 14 residues long. The germline gives CDR1 MDHEN, CDR2 SYDVKM. CDR3 in amino acids: CATLAGLNTGELFF. The CDR3 DNA is TGTGCCACTTTAGCGGGGCTGAACACCGGGGAGCTGTTTTTT.

This chain joins TRBV27 and TRBJ1-2, with D possibly being TRBD1 (5 bases). V was pared by 8 bases and J by 7 bases, with 11 bases between. This CDR3 comprises 11 residues. CDR1 MNHEY and CDR2 SMNVEV come from the germline V gene (reference sequence). Here the CDR3 DNA reads TGTGCCAGCGGACAAGGTGGTGGCTACACCTTC. This encodes CASGQGGGYTF.

This clone was detected only a few times. The chain employs TRBV23-1 and TRBJ1-5; D call uncertain. TRBV23-1 is annotated as an ORF whose role is uncertain. The CDR3 has 13 residues. Trimming took 6 bases from V and 7 from J, leaving 13 bases between them. CDR3 in DNA: TGCGCCAGCAGGAAATTTGGCTTGCAGCCCCAGCATTTT. This gives the protein CASRKFGLQPQHF.